Detailed here is one T cell receptor beta chain. Germline values: CDR1 SNHLY, CDR2 FYNNEI. After removal of 4 bases from V and 4 bases from J, the junction contained 4 bases not matched to a gene. The CDR3 is 13 amino acids. The data are from a study of blood T cell repertoires in COVID-19. Study background: T cells, B-cell-depleted T cells, or PBMCs supplied cDNA or gDNA.

The method was immunoSEQ multiplex PCR; TCRdb's version includes in-frame clones alone and lacks a portion of them. Of approximately 5,000 clones in the sample, about 81% are singletons; the top ten hold approximately 12%. The chain has TRBV2 and TRBJ2-7; TRBD1 agrees at 7 bases. This clonotype originated in a human donor in a cohort sampled during active COVID-19. Sequences were obtained from peripheral blood. The chain's CDR3 is CASSALQGYEQYF. CDR3 DNA: TGTGCCAGCAGTGCCTTACAGGGGTACGAGCAGTACTTC.